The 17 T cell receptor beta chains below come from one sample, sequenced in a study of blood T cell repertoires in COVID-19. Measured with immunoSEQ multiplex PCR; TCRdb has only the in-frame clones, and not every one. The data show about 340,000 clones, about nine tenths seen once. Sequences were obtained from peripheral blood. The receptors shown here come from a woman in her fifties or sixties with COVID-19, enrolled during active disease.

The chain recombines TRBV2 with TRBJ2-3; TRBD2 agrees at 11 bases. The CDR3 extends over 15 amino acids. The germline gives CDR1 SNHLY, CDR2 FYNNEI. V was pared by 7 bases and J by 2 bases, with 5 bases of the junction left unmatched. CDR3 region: CASTLSGGDTDTQYF. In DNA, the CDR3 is TGTGCCAGCACCCTTAGCGGGGGGGACACAGATACGCAGTATTTT. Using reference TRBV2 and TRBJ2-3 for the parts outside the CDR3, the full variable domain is EPEVTQTPSHQVTQMGQEVILRCVPISNHLYFYWYRQILGQKVEFLVSFYNNEISEKSEIFDDQFSVERPDGSNFTLKIRSTKLEDSAMYFCASTLSGGDTDTQYFGPGTRLTVL.

CDR3 loop: CAISGGLWLLDGYTF. The CDR3 nucleotides read TGTGCCATCAGTGGGGGGCTTTGGCTCTTGGATGGCTACACCTTC. This chain connects TRBV10-3 to TRBJ1-2; TRBD1 is a possible D gene (6 bases). The germline V gene encodes CDR1 ENHRY and CDR2 SYGVKD. The CDR3 extends over 15 amino acids. Trimming left V 4 bases short and J 6 bases short, with 18 bases between.

The CDR3 here is CASSQAPGLAGGPADTQYF. CDR3 nucleotides: TGCGCCAGCAGCCAAGCCCCTGGACTAGCGGGAGGGCCCGCAGATACGCAGTATTTT. This rearrangement joins TRBV4-1 to TRBJ2-3; 15 bases are shared with TRBD2. Trimming at V came to 1 base and at J to 4 bases, leaving 9 bases not matched to a gene. The CDR3 extends over 19 amino acids. Germline-derived CDR1 and CDR2 are MGHRA and YSYEKL.

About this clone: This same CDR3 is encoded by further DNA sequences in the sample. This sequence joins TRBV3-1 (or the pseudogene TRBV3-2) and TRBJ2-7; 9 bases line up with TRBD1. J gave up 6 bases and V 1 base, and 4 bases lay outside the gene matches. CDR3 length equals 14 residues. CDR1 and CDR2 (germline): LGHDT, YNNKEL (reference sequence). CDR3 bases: TGTGCCAGCAGCCAAGCTGGGACAGGGAGCGAGCAGTACTTC. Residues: CASSQAGTGSEQYF.

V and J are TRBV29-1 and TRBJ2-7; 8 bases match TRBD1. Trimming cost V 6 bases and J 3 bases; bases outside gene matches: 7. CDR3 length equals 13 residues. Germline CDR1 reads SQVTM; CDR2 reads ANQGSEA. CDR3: CSVGQGANYEQYF. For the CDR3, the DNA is TGCAGCGTCGGGCAGGGGGCCAACTACGAGCAGTACTTC.

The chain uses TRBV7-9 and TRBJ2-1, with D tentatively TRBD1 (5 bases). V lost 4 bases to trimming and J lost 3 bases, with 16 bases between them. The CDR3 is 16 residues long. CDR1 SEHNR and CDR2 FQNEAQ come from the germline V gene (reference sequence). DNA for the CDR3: TGTGCCAGCAGCTCGTACCAGGGAAGGGTCTACAATGAGCAGTTCTTC. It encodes CASSSYQGRVYNEQFF.

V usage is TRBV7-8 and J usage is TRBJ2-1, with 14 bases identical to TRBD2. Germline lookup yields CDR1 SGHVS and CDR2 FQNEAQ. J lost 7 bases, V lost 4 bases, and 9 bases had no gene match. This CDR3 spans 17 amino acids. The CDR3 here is CASSSRGGTSGSNEQFF. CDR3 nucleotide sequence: TGTGCCAGCAGCTCAAGGGGGGGGACTAGCGGGAGTAATGAGCAGTTCTTC.

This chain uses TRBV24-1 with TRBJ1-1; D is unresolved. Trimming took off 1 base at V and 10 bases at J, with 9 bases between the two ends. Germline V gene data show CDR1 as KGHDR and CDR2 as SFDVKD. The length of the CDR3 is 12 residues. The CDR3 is CATSDFSTRAFF. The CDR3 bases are TGTGCCACCAGTGATTTTAGTACTAGAGCTTTCTTT.

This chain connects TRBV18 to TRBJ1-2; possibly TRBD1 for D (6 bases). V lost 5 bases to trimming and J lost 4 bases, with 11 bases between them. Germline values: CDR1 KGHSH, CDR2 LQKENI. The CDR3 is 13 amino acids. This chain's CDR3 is CASSSDSSYGYTF. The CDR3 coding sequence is TGTGCCAGCTCATCGGACAGCAGCTATGGCTACACCTTC.

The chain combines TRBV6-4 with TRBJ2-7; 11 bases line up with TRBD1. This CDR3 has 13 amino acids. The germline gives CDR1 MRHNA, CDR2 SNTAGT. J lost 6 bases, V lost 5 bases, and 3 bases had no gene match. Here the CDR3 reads CASSPGTGGEQYF. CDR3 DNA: TGTGCCAGCAGTCCCGGGACAGGGGGCGAGCAGTACTTC.

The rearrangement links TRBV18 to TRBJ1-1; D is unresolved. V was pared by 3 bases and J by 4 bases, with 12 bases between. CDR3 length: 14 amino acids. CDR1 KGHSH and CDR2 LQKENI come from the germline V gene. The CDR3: CASSPRSEATEAFF. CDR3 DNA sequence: TGTGCCAGCTCACCGCGATCGGAGGCCACTGAAGCTTTCTTT. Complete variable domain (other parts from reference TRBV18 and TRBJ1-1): NAGVMQNPRHLVRRRGQEARLRCSPMKGHSHVYWYRQLPEEGLKFMVYLQKENIIDESGMPKERFSAEFPKEGPSILRIQQVVRGDSAAYFCASSPRSEATEAFFGQGTRLTVV.

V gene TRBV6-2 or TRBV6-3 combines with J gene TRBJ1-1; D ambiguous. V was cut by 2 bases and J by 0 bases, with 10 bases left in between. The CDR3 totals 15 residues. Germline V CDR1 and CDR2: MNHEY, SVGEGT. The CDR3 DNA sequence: TGTGCCAGCAGTTACCCCGGGATTTTGAACACTGAAGCTTTCTTT. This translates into CASSYPGILNTEAFF.

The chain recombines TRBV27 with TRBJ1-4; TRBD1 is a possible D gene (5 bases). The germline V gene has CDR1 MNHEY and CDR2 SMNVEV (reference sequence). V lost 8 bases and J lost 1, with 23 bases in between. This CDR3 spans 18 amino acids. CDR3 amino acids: CASPRQPGGDGTNEKLFF. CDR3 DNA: TGTGCCAGCCCCCGGCAGCCGGGGGGGGACGGAACTAATGAAAAACTGTTTTTT.

The CDR3 spells CAWSEASAVDTQYF. The CDR3 bases are TGTGCCTGGAGTGAGGCTAGCGCGGTAGATACGCAGTATTTT. This chain connects TRBV30 to TRBJ2-3, with a weak D call TRBD2 (6 bases). This CDR3 has 14 amino acids. Trimming removed 1 base from V and 5 bases from J, with 13 bases in between. Germline CDR1 GTSNPN, CDR2 SVGIG (reference sequence).

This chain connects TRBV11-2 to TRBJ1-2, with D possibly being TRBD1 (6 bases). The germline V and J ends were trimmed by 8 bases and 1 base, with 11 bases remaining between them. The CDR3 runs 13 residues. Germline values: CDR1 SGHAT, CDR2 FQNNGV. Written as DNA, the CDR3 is TGTGCCAGCGCACAGGGAATTAACTATGGCTACACCTTC. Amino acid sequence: CASAQGINYGYTF.

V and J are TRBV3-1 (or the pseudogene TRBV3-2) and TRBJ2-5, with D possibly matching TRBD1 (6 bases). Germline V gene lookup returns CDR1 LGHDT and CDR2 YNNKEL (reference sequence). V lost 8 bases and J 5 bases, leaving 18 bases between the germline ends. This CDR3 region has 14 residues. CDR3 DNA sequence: TGTGCCAGCCGAGCGACAGGTGAGGCGGAGACCCAGTACTTC. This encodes CASRATGEAETQYF.

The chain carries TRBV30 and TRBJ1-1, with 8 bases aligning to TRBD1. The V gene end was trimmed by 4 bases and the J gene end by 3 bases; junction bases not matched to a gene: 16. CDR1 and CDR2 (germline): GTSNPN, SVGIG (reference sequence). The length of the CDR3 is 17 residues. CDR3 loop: CAWKPAGIQGAYTEAFF. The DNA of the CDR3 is TGTGCCTGGAAGCCAGCCGGGATCCAGGGGGCTTACACTGAAGCTTTCTTT.